This T cell receptor beta chain stems from a study of T-cell reconstitution after alpha-beta-depleted transplantation in children. The study, taken as a whole, reports: Diversity and T-cell counts at one year after transplant derived mostly from new T cells.

It was with unique molecular identifiers that the TCRbeta library was prepared. MiXCR, applied by TCRdb to the PCR reads, yields one record per CDR3 protein. Of some 600,000 distinct CDR3 sequences in the sample, 10% to 15% are singletons; the top ten hold about 2.2%. This clonotype was seen a handful of times. The target antigen is unknown. Germline CDR1 MDHEN, CDR2 SYDVKM. With 6 bases clipped from V and 0 bases from J, the junction kept 10 bases outside the gene matches. The CDR3 is 17 amino acids. The chain recombines TRBV28 with TRBJ1-3; 8 nucleotides agree with TRBD1. This TCR was sampled from a male patient younger than 18 who had a stem cell transplant for acute myeloid leukemia, so the T cells may come from the graft donor. Material: PBMCs, mostly from graft donor cells, obtained 360 days after TCRalphabeta/CD19-depleted stem cell transplant. CDR3 region: CASSTRDRLDSGNTIYF. CDR3 nucleotide sequence: TGTGCCAGCAGCACACGGGACAGGCTAGACTCTGGAAACACCATATATTTT.